The TCR beta chain described here comes from a study of T cell repertoires in cytomegalovirus infection. TCRdb ran MiXCR on the reads and lists one entry per CDR3 protein. The repertoire holds about 570,000 distinct CDR3 sequences, with about 39% as singletons. This clonotype was recorded a few times. The antigen remains undetermined. The V end was cut by 5 bases, the J end by 2 bases, with 20 bases between. Germline-derived CDR1 and CDR2 are SGHTA and FQGNSA. This CDR3 has 17 residues. This TCR derives from a human donor in good health (CMV status not recorded). Some clones in this sample may be carry-over from other donors' samples. The chain combines TRBV7-2 with TRBJ2-3; D is undetermined. Sequenced material: cultured PBMCs, taken from culture after CMV antigen stimulation. CDR3 in amino acids: CASSGPEDHKVTDTQYF. CDR3 in DNA: TGTGCCAGCAGCGGCCCTGAGGACCACAAGGTCACAGATACGCAGTATTTT.